This is a list of T cell receptor beta chains from one sample in a study of blood T cell repertoires in COVID-19. TCRdb's copy holds only in-frame clones and misses some; the assay was immunoSEQ multiplex PCR. The sample gives roughly 400,000 clones, 70% to 90% of which show up once; 2% to 2.5% is in the top ten. The source material was peripheral blood. These receptors were obtained from a woman between 55 and 75 years old with COVID-19, enrolled during active disease. The CDR3 runs from the conserved cysteine through the conserved F or W. Fields, in order: CDR3 DNA, CDR3 protein, clone size, J gene, CDR3 length, V gene, D gene. D genes are given only for firm matches. Size is omitted from some rows. Given values are once, few, many or a class for expanded clones.

CDR3 DNA: TGTGCCAGCTCACCAGTGGGACAGAACACCGGGGAGCTGTTTTTT
CDR3 protein: CASSPVGQNTGELFF
clone size: -
J gene: TRBJ2-2
CDR3 length: 15
V gene: TRBV18
D gene: -

CDR3 DNA: TGTGCCAGCAGTCGCGAGGAGAACACTGAAGCTTTCTTT
CDR3 protein: CASSREENTEAFF
clone size: -
J gene: TRBJ1-1
CDR3 length: 13
V gene: TRBV2
D gene: -

CDR3 DNA: TGTGCCAGCAGCTTAGATCTCGGGGTCGGACACACTGAAGCTTTCTTT
CDR3 protein: CASSLDLGVGHTEAFF
clone size: -
J gene: TRBJ1-1
CDR3 length: 16
V gene: TRBV11-2
D gene: -

CDR3 DNA: TGTGCCAGCAGTTACGTTCCAGGGGGGAACACTGAAGCTTTCTTT
CDR3 protein: CASSYVPGGNTEAFF
clone size: -
J gene: TRBJ1-1
CDR3 length: 15
V gene: TRBV6-5
D gene: TRBD1

CDR3 DNA: TGTGCCAGCAGCTTAATAAGGCGGGGGGGCTACACCGGGGAGCTGTTTTTT
CDR3 protein: CASSLIRRGGYTGELFF
clone size: few
J gene: TRBJ2-2
CDR3 length: 17
V gene: TRBV7-8
D gene: TRBD2

CDR3 DNA: TGTGCCAGTAGTTGGACAGGGGGTACAGATACGCAGTATTTT
CDR3 protein: CASSWTGGTDTQYF
clone size: -
J gene: TRBJ2-3
CDR3 length: 14
V gene: TRBV19
D gene: TRBD1

CDR3 DNA: TGCGCCAGCAGCCAAATGATGGCAGGGTTTAACTATGGCTACACCTTC
CDR3 protein: CASSQMMAGFNYGYTF
clone size: -
J gene: TRBJ1-2
CDR3 length: 16
V gene: TRBV4-1
D gene: -

CDR3 DNA: TGTGCCAGTACCCAGGAGGGGTATGGCTACACCTTC
CDR3 protein: CASTQEGYGYTF
clone size: -
J gene: TRBJ1-2
CDR3 length: 12
V gene: TRBV19
D gene: -

CDR3 DNA: TGTGCCAGCTCACCGACGGGGGGAAATTCACCCCTCCACTTT
CDR3 protein: CASSPTGGNSPLHF
clone size: -
J gene: TRBJ1-6
CDR3 length: 14
V gene: TRBV18
D gene: -

CDR3 DNA: TGTGCCAGTAGTATCGGGGGGTCTCTCACTTATTCACCCCTCCACTTT
CDR3 protein: CASSIGGSLTYSPLHF
clone size: -
J gene: TRBJ1-6
CDR3 length: 16
V gene: TRBV19
D gene: -

CDR3 DNA: TGTGCCAGCAGCCAAGCATGGGCGGGGGATGGCTACACCTTC
CDR3 protein: CASSQAWAGDGYTF
clone size: once
J gene: TRBJ1-2
CDR3 length: 14
V gene: TRBV3-1/TRBV3-2
D gene: -

CDR3 DNA: TGTGCCAGCAGTTACACGCCAGGGGATCATGAAAAACTGTTTTTT
CDR3 protein: CASSYTPGDHEKLFF
clone size: -
J gene: TRBJ1-4
CDR3 length: 15
V gene: TRBV6-5
D gene: -

CDR3 DNA: TGCGCCAGCAGCACCGGACAGGGGGCGAACACCGGGGAGCTGTTTTTT
CDR3 protein: CASSTGQGANTGELFF
clone size: -
J gene: TRBJ2-2
CDR3 length: 16
V gene: TRBV4-1
D gene: TRBD1

CDR3 DNA: TGCGCCAGCAGCTCAGGACAGGGCTACGACGAGCAGTACTTC
CDR3 protein: CASSSGQGYDEQYF
clone size: -
J gene: TRBJ2-7
CDR3 length: 14
V gene: TRBV5-1
D gene: TRBD1

CDR3 DNA: TGTGCCAGCAGCCATGGGACAGGTCCAACCACAGATACGCAGTATTTT
CDR3 protein: CASSHGTGPTTDTQYF
clone size: -
J gene: TRBJ2-3
CDR3 length: 16
V gene: TRBV3-1/TRBV3-2
D gene: TRBD1

CDR3 DNA: TGTGCCAGCACCCAGGTCTACAATGAGCAGTTCTTC
CDR3 protein: CASTQVYNEQFF
clone size: -
J gene: TRBJ2-1
CDR3 length: 12
V gene: TRBV7-9
D gene: -

CDR3 DNA: TGTGCCAGCAGTCAGACTCCAGGGGGCGGGGAGACCCAGTACTTC
CDR3 protein: CASSQTPGGGETQYF
clone size: few
J gene: TRBJ2-5
CDR3 length: 15
V gene: TRBV27
D gene: TRBD1

CDR3 DNA: TGTGCCAGCATTCCCGTACAGGGTTACACTGAAGCTTTCTTT
CDR3 protein: CASIPVQGYTEAFF
clone size: -
J gene: TRBJ1-1
CDR3 length: 14
V gene: TRBV6-5
D gene: -

CDR3 DNA: TGTGCCAGCAGTCCCGGACTAGCGGGCGGGTATGAGCAGTTCTTC
CDR3 protein: CASSPGLAGGYEQFF
clone size: -
J gene: TRBJ2-1
CDR3 length: 15
V gene: TRBV2
D gene: TRBD2

CDR3 DNA: TGCGCCAGCAGCCAGGGGCTCTCTGAAAAACTGTTTTTT
CDR3 protein: CASSQGLSEKLFF
clone size: -
J gene: TRBJ1-4
CDR3 length: 13
V gene: TRBV4-1
D gene: -

CDR3 DNA: TGTGCCAGCAGCCGCCTAGGAGAGGGCAATCAGCCCCAGCATTTT
CDR3 protein: CASSRLGEGNQPQHF
clone size: few
J gene: TRBJ1-5
CDR3 length: 15
V gene: TRBV16
D gene: -

CDR3 DNA: TGTGCCAGCAGCTTAGACAGGGTTTCCTACGAGCAGTACTTC
CDR3 protein: CASSLDRVSYEQYF
clone size: -
J gene: TRBJ2-7
CDR3 length: 14
V gene: TRBV11-3
D gene: -

CDR3 DNA: TGCGCCAGCAGTAAGGGTCAGTTTTCGGGGGTGCCCTACGAGCAGTACTTC
CDR3 protein: CASSKGQFSGVPYEQYF
clone size: -
J gene: TRBJ2-7
CDR3 length: 17
V gene: TRBV10-2
D gene: -

CDR3 DNA: TGTGCCAGCAGCCGACCCGGACTAGCGGGGAACACAGATACGCAGTATTTT
CDR3 protein: CASSRPGLAGNTDTQYF
clone size: -
J gene: TRBJ2-3
CDR3 length: 17
V gene: TRBV5-8
D gene: TRBD2

CDR3 DNA: TGTGCCAGCAGGAGCGGCCTGAACACTGAAGCTTTCTTT
CDR3 protein: CASRSGLNTEAFF
clone size: -
J gene: TRBJ1-1
CDR3 length: 13
V gene: TRBV3-1/TRBV3-2
D gene: -

CDR3 DNA: TGCGCCAGCAGCTCCGGGACAGGGGTTTATAATTCACCCCTCCACTTT
CDR3 protein: CASSSGTGVYNSPLHF
clone size: -
J gene: TRBJ1-6
CDR3 length: 16
V gene: TRBV5-1
D gene: TRBD1

CDR3 DNA: TGTGCCAGCAGCAAAAAACGAGCGGGAAGCACAGATACGCAGTATTTT
CDR3 protein: CASSKKRAGSTDTQYF
clone size: once
J gene: TRBJ2-3
CDR3 length: 16
V gene: TRBV21-1
D gene: -

CDR3 DNA: TGTGCCAGCAGCTTAACTAGCAGTATTAACACCGGGGAGCTGTTTTTT
CDR3 protein: CASSLTSSINTGELFF
clone size: once
J gene: TRBJ2-2
CDR3 length: 16
V gene: TRBV11-2
D gene: -

CDR3 DNA: TGTGCCAGCTCACCTCCTAGCGGGGGATCCCAAGAGACCCAGTACTTC
CDR3 protein: CASSPPSGGSQETQYF
clone size: -
J gene: TRBJ2-5
CDR3 length: 16
V gene: TRBV18
D gene: TRBD2

CDR3 DNA: TGTGCCAGCAGCACCCGACTAGCGGGGGCCCAAGAGACCCAGTACTTC
CDR3 protein: CASSTRLAGAQETQYF
clone size: -
J gene: TRBJ2-5
CDR3 length: 16
V gene: TRBV9
D gene: TRBD2

CDR3 DNA: TGTGCCAGCAGTATCAAGACAGGGTTTGGTTCACCCCTCCACTTT
CDR3 protein: CASSIKTGFGSPLHF
clone size: -
J gene: TRBJ1-6
CDR3 length: 15
V gene: TRBV27
D gene: TRBD1

CDR3 DNA: TGTGCCAGCAGCCTTCGGACTACCACAGATACGCAGTATTTT
CDR3 protein: CASSLRTTTDTQYF
clone size: -
J gene: TRBJ2-3
CDR3 length: 14
V gene: TRBV7-8
D gene: -

CDR3 DNA: TGTGCCAGCAGCAAGGACACTTTGAACACCGGGGAGCTGTTTTTT
CDR3 protein: CASSKDTLNTGELFF
clone size: -
J gene: TRBJ2-2
CDR3 length: 15
V gene: TRBV9
D gene: -

CDR3 DNA: TGTGCCAGCAGCTCTAGAAGGACAGCGGCAGGGGAGACCCAGTACTTC
CDR3 protein: CASSSRRTAAGETQYF
clone size: -
J gene: TRBJ2-5
CDR3 length: 16
V gene: TRBV7-2
D gene: -

CDR3 DNA: TGTGCCAGCAGTGACAGCCACTCCCTCTACGAGCAGTACTTC
CDR3 protein: CASSDSHSLYEQYF
clone size: -
J gene: TRBJ2-7
CDR3 length: 14
V gene: TRBV5-6
D gene: -

CDR3 DNA: TGTGCCAGCTCACTATCGTCAGGGATTACAAACACTGAAGCTTTCTTT
CDR3 protein: CASSLSSGITNTEAFF
clone size: once
J gene: TRBJ1-1
CDR3 length: 16
V gene: TRBV18
D gene: -

CDR3 DNA: TGTGCCAGCACCTCCGGGGGGCCCAAAGAGACCCAGTACTTC
CDR3 protein: CASTSGGPKETQYF
clone size: -
J gene: TRBJ2-5
CDR3 length: 14
V gene: TRBV7-2
D gene: -

CDR3 DNA: TGTGCCTGCCTCTTGGGGGCACTTTCTAACTATGGCTACACCTTC
CDR3 protein: CACLLGALSNYGYTF
clone size: -
J gene: TRBJ1-2
CDR3 length: 15
V gene: TRBV6-5
D gene: -

CDR3 DNA: TGTGCCAGCGGAGAGAATTACGAGCAGTACTTC
CDR3 protein: CASGENYEQYF
clone size: once
J gene: TRBJ2-7
CDR3 length: 11
V gene: TRBV2
D gene: -

CDR3 DNA: TGTGCCAGCAGTCCTCCCAGGGGCCTCCTCTATGGCTACACCTTC
CDR3 protein: CASSPPRGLLYGYTF
clone size: -
J gene: TRBJ1-2
CDR3 length: 15
V gene: TRBV3-1/TRBV3-2
D gene: -

CDR3 DNA: TGTGCCTGGAGTCGGGGGGACAGGGACAATGAGCAGTTCTTC
CDR3 protein: CAWSRGDRDNEQFF
clone size: -
J gene: TRBJ2-1
CDR3 length: 14
V gene: TRBV30
D gene: TRBD1

CDR3 DNA: TGTGCCAGCAGGAGGCAGACAGGGTACTACGAGCAGTACTTC
CDR3 protein: CASRRQTGYYEQYF
clone size: -
J gene: TRBJ2-7
CDR3 length: 14
V gene: TRBV2
D gene: TRBD1

CDR3 DNA: TGTGCCAGCAGCTTTGACTCAGGGAGGGGCTATGGCTACACCTTC
CDR3 protein: CASSFDSGRGYGYTF
clone size: -
J gene: TRBJ1-2
CDR3 length: 15
V gene: TRBV7-9
D gene: -

CDR3 DNA: TGTGCCAGTAGTATAGCTCTAGGGAGTGCAACTAATGAAAAACTGTTTTTT
CDR3 protein: CASSIALGSATNEKLFF
clone size: -
J gene: TRBJ1-4
CDR3 length: 17
V gene: TRBV19
D gene: -

CDR3 DNA: TGCGCCAGCAGCTTGGCGCGGGACAGGGCCTACGAGCAGTACTTC
CDR3 protein: CASSLARDRAYEQYF
clone size: -
J gene: TRBJ2-7
CDR3 length: 15
V gene: TRBV5-1
D gene: TRBD1

CDR3 DNA: TGTGCCAGCAGCTTAGTTTCGGGAAGGGACTCGACGATGAATGAGCAGTTCTTC
CDR3 protein: CASSLVSGRDSTMNEQFF
clone size: -
J gene: TRBJ2-1
CDR3 length: 18
V gene: TRBV7-2
D gene: -

CDR3 DNA: TGTGCCACCTCCACGGACAGGGCAAGGTATGGCTACACCTTC
CDR3 protein: CATSTDRARYGYTF
clone size: -
J gene: TRBJ1-2
CDR3 length: 14
V gene: TRBV19
D gene: TRBD1

CDR3 DNA: TGTGCCATCAGTGAACGACAGGGGGGCACTGAAGCTTTCTTT
CDR3 protein: CAISERQGGTEAFF
clone size: -
J gene: TRBJ1-1
CDR3 length: 14
V gene: TRBV10-3
D gene: TRBD1

CDR3 DNA: TGTGCCAGCTCACCACGAAGGGGTAATGAAAAACTGTTTTTT
CDR3 protein: CASSPRRGNEKLFF
clone size: once
J gene: TRBJ1-4
CDR3 length: 14
V gene: TRBV18
D gene: -

CDR3 DNA: TGTGCCAGCAGCTTTCTCGGGCTAGCGCAAGAGCAGTACTTC
CDR3 protein: CASSFLGLAQEQYF
clone size: -
J gene: TRBJ2-7
CDR3 length: 14
V gene: TRBV7-2
D gene: -

CDR3 DNA: TGTGCCAGCAGCTTAGGGGCAGATCCCTACAATGAGCAGTTCTTC
CDR3 protein: CASSLGADPYNEQFF
clone size: once
J gene: TRBJ2-1
CDR3 length: 15
V gene: TRBV11-1
D gene: -

CDR3 DNA: TGTGCCAGCAGCTTTGGACTAGCGGGGGGATTCACAGATACGCAGTATTTT
CDR3 protein: CASSFGLAGGFTDTQYF
clone size: -
J gene: TRBJ2-3
CDR3 length: 17
V gene: TRBV7-3
D gene: TRBD2

CDR3 DNA: TGTGCCAGCAGCGTAGGAAGTGTAGGGGGTGGAGAGACCCAGTACTTC
CDR3 protein: CASSVGSVGGGETQYF
clone size: few
J gene: TRBJ2-5
CDR3 length: 16
V gene: TRBV9
D gene: -

CDR3 DNA: TGTGCCAGCAGCTTAAGCGCTCCAAACACCGGGGAGCTGTTTTTT
CDR3 protein: CASSLSAPNTGELFF
clone size: -
J gene: TRBJ2-2
CDR3 length: 15
V gene: TRBV7-3
D gene: -

CDR3 DNA: TGTGCCAGCAGAGTTAGCGGGGGGGAAGAGACCCAGTACTTC
CDR3 protein: CASRVSGGEETQYF
clone size: -
J gene: TRBJ2-5
CDR3 length: 14
V gene: TRBV2
D gene: TRBD2